This T cell receptor beta chain was sequenced for a study of cytomegalovirus exposure and HLA in healthy donors. The germline gives CDR1 MGHDK, CDR2 SYGVNS. The CDR3 runs to 13 residues. Trimming left V 8 bases short and J 5 bases short, with 15 bases between. In the PCR, 60 Vbeta and 13 Jbeta primers were used. Sequenced by immunoSEQ multiplex PCR; TCRdb stores in-frame clones only, minus some. This sample has some 120,000 clones, with over 75% found just once. The sequencing input was PBMCs. This clonotype originated in a man aged 35-49 years in good health and CMV-seronegative. The chain uses TRBV25-1 and TRBJ1-1, with D possibly matching TRBD1 (6 bases). CDR3 sequence: CASEAGATTEAFF. The CDR3 coding sequence is TGTGCCAGCGAGGCAGGGGCGACGACTGAAGCTTTCTTT.